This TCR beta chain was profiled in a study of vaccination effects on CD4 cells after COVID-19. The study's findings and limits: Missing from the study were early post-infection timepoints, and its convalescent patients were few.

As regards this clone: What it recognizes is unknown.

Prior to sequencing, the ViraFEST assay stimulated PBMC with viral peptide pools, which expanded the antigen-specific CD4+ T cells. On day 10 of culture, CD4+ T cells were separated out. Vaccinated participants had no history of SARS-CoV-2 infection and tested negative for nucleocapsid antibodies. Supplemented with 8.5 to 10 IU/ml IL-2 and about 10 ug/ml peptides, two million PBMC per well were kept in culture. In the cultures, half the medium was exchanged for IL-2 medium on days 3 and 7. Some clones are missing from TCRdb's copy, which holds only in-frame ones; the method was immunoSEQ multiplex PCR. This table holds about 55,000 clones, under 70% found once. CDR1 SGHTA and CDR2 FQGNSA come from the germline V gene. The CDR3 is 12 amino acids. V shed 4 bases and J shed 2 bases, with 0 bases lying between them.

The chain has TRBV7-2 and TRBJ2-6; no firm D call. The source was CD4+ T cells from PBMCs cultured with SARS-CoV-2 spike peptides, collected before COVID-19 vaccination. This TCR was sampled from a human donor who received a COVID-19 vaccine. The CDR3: CASSSGANVLTF. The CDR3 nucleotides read TGTGCCAGCAGCTCTGGGGCCAACGTCCTGACTTTC. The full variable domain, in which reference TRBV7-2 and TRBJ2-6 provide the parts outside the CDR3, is GAGVSQSPSNKVTEKGKDVELRCDPISGHTALYWYRQSLGQGLEFLIYFQGNSAPDKSGLPSDRFSAERTGGSVSTLTIQRTQQEDSAVYLCASSSGANVLTFGAGSRLTVL.